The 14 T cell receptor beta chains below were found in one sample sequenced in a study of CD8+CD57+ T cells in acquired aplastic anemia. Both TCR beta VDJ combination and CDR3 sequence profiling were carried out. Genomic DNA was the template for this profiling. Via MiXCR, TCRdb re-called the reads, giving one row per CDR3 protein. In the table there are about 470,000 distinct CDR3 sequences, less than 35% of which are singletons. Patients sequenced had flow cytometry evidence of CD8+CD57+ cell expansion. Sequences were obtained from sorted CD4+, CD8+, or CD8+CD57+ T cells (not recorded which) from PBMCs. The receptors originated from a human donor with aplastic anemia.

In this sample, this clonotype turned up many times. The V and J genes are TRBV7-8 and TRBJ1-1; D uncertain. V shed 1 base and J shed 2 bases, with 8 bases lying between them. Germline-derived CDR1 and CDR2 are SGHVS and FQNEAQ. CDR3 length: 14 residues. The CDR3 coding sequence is TGTGCCAGCAGCTTAGGCAGTGATAACACTGAAGCTTTCTTT. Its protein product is CASSLGSDNTEAFF.

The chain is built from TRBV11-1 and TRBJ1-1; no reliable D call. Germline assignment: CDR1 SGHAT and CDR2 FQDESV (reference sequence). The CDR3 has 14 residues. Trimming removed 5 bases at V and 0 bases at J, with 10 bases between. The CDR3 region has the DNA TGTGCCAGCAGCCCACGCCCCGTGAACACTGAAGCTTTCTTT. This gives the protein CASSPRPVNTEAFF.

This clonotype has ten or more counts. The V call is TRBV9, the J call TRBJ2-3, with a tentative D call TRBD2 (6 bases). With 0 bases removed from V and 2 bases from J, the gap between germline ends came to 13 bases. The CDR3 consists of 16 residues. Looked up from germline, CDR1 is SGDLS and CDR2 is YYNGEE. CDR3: CASSVVGSGNTDTQYF. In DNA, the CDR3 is TGTGCCAGCAGCGTAGTCGGTAGCGGAAACACAGATACGCAGTATTTT.

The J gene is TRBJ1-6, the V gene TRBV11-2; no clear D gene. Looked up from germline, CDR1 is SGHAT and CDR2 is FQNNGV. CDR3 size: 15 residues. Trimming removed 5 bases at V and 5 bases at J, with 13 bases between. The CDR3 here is CASSEGAAHNSPLHF. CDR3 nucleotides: TGTGCCAGCAGCGAAGGAGCAGCTCATAATTCACCCCTCCACTTT.

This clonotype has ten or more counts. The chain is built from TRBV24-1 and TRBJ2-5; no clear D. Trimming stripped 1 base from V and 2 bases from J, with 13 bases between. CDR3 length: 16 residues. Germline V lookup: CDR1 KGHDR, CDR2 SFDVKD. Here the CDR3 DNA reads TGTGCCACCAGTGATTTTAAGGTATCAGGACAAGAGACCCAGTACTTC. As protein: CATSDFKVSGQETQYF.

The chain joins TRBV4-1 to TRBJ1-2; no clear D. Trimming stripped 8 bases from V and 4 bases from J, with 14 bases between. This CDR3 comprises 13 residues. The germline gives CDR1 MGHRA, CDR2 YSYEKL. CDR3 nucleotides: TGCGCCAGCGCGGGGAAGAATAGCTATGGCTACACCTTC. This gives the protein CASAGKNSYGYTF.

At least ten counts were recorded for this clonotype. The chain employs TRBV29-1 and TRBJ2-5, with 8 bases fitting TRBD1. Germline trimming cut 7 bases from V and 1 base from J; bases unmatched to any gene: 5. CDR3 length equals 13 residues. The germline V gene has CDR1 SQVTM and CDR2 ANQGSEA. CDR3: CSAYGTGQETQYF. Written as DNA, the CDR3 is TGCAGCGCCTACGGGACAGGCCAAGAGACCCAGTACTTC.

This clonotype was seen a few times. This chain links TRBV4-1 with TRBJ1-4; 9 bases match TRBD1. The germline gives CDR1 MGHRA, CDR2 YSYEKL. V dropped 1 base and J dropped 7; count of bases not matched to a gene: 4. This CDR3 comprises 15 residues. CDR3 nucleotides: TGCGCCAGCAGCCAAGTAGGGACAGGGACTGAAAAACTGTTTTTT. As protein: CASSQVGTGTEKLFF.

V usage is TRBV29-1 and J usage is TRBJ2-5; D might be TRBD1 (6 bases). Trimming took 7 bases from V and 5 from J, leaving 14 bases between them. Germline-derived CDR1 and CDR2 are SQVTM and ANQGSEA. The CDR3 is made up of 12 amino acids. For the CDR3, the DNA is TGCAGCGGCGCACAGGGTACTGAGACCCAGTACTTC. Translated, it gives CSGAQGTETQYF.

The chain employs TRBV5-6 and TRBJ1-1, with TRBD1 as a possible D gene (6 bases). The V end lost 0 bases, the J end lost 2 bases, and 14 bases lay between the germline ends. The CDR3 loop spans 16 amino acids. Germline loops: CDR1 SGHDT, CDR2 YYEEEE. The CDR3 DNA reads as TGTGCCAGCAGCTTGGGGACAGAAGTAGTTAACACTGAAGCTTTCTTT. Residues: CASSLGTEVVNTEAFF.

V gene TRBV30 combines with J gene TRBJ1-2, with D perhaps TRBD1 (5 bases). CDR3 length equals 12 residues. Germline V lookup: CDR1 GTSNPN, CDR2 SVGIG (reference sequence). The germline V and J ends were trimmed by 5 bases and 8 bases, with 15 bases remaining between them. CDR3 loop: CAWVGRWGGYTF. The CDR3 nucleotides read TGTGCCTGGGTGGGACGGTGGGGAGGCTACACCTTC.

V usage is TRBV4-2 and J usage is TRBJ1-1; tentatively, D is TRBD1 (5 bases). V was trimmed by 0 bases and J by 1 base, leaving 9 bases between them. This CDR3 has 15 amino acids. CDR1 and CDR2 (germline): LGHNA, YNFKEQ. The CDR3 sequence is CASSQDPGTNTEAFF. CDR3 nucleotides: TGTGCCAGCAGCCAAGATCCAGGGACGAACACTGAAGCTTTCTTT.

CDR3 region: CASSDTAGDNNQPQHF. The CDR3 DNA reads TGTGCCAGCAGTGATACGGCAGGGGACAACAATCAGCCCCAGCATTTT. The gene calls are TRBV2 and TRBJ1-5, with D possibly TRBD1 on 6 matching bases. V gave up 3 bases and J gave up 3 bases, with 15 bases separating them. CDR1 is SNHLY and CDR2 is FYNNEI in the germline V gene. The CDR3 length is 16 residues. The full variable domain, its missing parts supplied by reference TRBV2 and TRBJ1-5, is EPEVTQTPSHQVTQMGQEVILRCVPISNHLYFYWYRQILGQKVEFLVSFYNNEISEKSEIFDDQFSVERPDGSNFTLKIRSTKLEDSAMYFCASSDTAGDNNQPQHFGDGTRLSIL.

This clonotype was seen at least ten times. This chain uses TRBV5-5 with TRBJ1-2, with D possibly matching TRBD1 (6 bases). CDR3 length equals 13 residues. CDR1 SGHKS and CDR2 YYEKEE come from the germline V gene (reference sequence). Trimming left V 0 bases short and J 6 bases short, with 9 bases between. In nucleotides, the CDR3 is TGTGCCAGCAGCTTGGAACAGGGCGATGGCTACACCTTC. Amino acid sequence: CASSLEQGDGYTF.